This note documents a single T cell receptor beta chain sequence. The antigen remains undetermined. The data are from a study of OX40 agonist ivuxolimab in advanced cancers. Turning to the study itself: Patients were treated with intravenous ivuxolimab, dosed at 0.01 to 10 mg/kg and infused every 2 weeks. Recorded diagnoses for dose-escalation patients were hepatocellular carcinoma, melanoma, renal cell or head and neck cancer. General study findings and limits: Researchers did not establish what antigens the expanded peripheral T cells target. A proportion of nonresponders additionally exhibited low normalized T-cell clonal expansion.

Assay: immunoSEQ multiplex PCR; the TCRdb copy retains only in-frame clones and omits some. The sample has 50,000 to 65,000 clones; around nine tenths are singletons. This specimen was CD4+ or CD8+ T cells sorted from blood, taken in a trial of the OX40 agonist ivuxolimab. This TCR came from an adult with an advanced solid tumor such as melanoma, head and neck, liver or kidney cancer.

CDR3 nucleotide sequence: TGTGCCAGCTCACCGCGACAGGGCTCCTACAATGAGCAGTTCTTC. It translates to CASSPRQGSYNEQFF. The genes are TRBV18 and TRBJ2-1, with TRBD1 matching 7 bases. The CDR3 spans 15 residues. Trimming took 3 bases from V and 0 from J; bases not matched to a gene: 2. Germline V gene lookup returns CDR1 KGHSH and CDR2 LQKENI.